The 16 T cell receptor beta chains reported below all come from one sample, sequenced in a study of blood T cell repertoires in COVID-19. Data came from immunoSEQ multiplex PCR; TCRdb stores just in-frame clones and leaves some out. The sample records 14,000 or so clones, around 82% being singletons. The source material was peripheral blood. All receptors come from a woman aged 60-75 years with acute or convalescent COVID-19.

The rearrangement joins TRBV28 to TRBJ1-1; the D gene is possibly TRBD1 (5 bases). V lost 4 bases and J lost 0, with 9 bases in between. Germline V CDR1 and CDR2: MDHEN, SYDVKM. The CDR3 is 14 residues long. As DNA, the CDR3 is TGTGCCAGCAGTTCACAGGTCATGAACACTGAAGCTTTCTTT. It specifies CASSSQVMNTEAFF.

A few counts support this clone. The genes are TRBV12-3 or TRBV12-4 and TRBJ1-1; no clear D gene. This CDR3 spans 12 amino acids. The V and J ends lost 2 bases and 5 bases respectively, with 6 bases between them. The chain's CDR3 is CASSLRRTEAFF. CDR3 DNA: TGTGCCAGCAGTTTAAGGAGGACTGAAGCTTTCTTT.

J is TRBJ2-5 and V is TRBV18, with D uncertain. This CDR3 contains 15 residues. CDR1 KGHSH and CDR2 LQKENI come from the germline V gene. The germline V and J ends were trimmed by 4 bases and 4 bases, with 16 bases remaining between them. CDR3 residues: CASSLDQEFTETQYF. CDR3 nucleotide sequence: TGTGCCAGCTCACTAGACCAGGAATTTACAGAGACCCAGTACTTC.

As DNA, the CDR3 is TGTGCCAGCAGCTTGGCAGGCACCTACGAGCAGTACTTC. It codes for CASSLAGTYEQYF. The chain recombines TRBV7-2 with TRBJ2-7, with D uncertain. The CDR3 is made up of 13 amino acids. Germline CDR1 is SGHTA and CDR2 is FQGNSA. Deletions cut 3 bases from V and 2 bases from J, with 8 bases between. The complete variable domain, with remaining parts taken from reference TRBV7-2 and TRBJ2-7, reads GAGVSQSPSNKVTEKGKDVELRCDPISGHTALYWYRQSLGQGLEFLIYFQGNSAPDKSGLPSDRFSAERTGGSVSTLTIQRTQQEDSAVYLCASSLAGTYEQYFGPGTRLTVT.

This clone was observed once. The V gene is TRBV5-6, the J gene TRBJ2-1; D might be TRBD2 (6 bases). The CDR3 sequence is 14 residues long. Germline values: CDR1 SGHDT, CDR2 YYEEEE. With 3 bases removed from V and 7 bases from J, the gap between germline ends came to 14 bases. This CDR3 reads CASSWGTSGNEQFF. DNA of the CDR3: TGTGCCAGCAGCTGGGGGACTTCGGGGAATGAGCAGTTCTTC.

This clone was counted only a few times. This chain joins TRBV19 and TRBJ1-1; the D is unclear. Per germline, CDR1 LNHDA and CDR2 SQIVND (reference sequence). The V end was cut by 5 bases, the J end by 0 bases, with 13 bases between. The CDR3 spans 15 residues. The CDR3 loop is CASSLTRGLNTEAFF. The CDR3 region has the DNA TGTGCCAGTAGTCTGACCCGGGGTTTGAACACTGAAGCTTTCTTT.

V is TRBV7-2 and J is TRBJ2-3; D possibly corresponds to TRBD2 (6 bases). Germline V lookup: CDR1 SGHTA, CDR2 FQGNSA. V was clipped by 4 bases and J by 4 bases, with 12 bases between them. The CDR3 extends over 14 amino acids. The CDR3 nucleotides are TGTGCCAGCAGCTCAGCGGGCGAAGCAGATACGCAGTATTTT. This codes for CASSSAGEADTQYF.

The rearrangement uses TRBV25-1 and TRBJ2-3; TRBD2 matches at 9 bases. V was pared by 3 bases and J by 0 bases, with 4 bases of the junction left unmatched. CDR1 is MGHDK and CDR2 is SYGVNS in the germline V gene. The CDR3 loop spans 16 amino acids. The CDR3, as DNA: TGTGCCAGCAGTGACGGACTAGCGCTTAGCACAGATACGCAGTATTTT. It translates to CASSDGLALSTDTQYF.

V is TRBV29-1 and J is TRBJ1-1; TRBD1 is a possible D gene (5 bases). Trimming took 4 bases from V and 0 from J, leaving 9 bases between them. Germline assignment: CDR1 SQVTM and CDR2 ANQGSEA. The CDR3 is 13 residues long. The CDR3, as DNA: TGCAGCGTTGGGGGGGAGATGAACACTGAAGCTTTCTTT. Amino acid sequence: CSVGGEMNTEAFF.

This chain connects TRBV25-1 to TRBJ2-3; D gene unclear. Germline CDR1 MGHDK, CDR2 SYGVNS. V lost 4 bases to trimming and J lost 1 base, with 9 bases between them. This CDR3 has 14 amino acids. The CDR3 sequence is CASSAFAGTDTQYF. The CDR3, as DNA: TGTGCCAGCAGTGCGTTTGCGGGCACAGATACGCAGTATTTT.

The rearrangement uses TRBV4-2 and TRBJ2-4; 8 positions agree with TRBD2. The CDR3 has 15 residues. Germline V gene lookup returns CDR1 LGHNA and CDR2 YNFKEQ. After removal of 0 bases from V and 4 bases from J, the junction contained 2 bases not matched to a gene. The CDR3 is CASSQETSGKNIQYF. In nucleotides, the CDR3 is TGTGCCAGCAGCCAAGAAACTAGCGGAAAAAACATTCAGTACTTC.

The chain joins TRBV27 to TRBJ2-2, with 14 bases fitting TRBD2. V shed 8 bases, J shed 7 bases, and the junction held 12 bases outside the gene matches. The CDR3 totals 17 residues. Per the germline V gene, CDR1 is MNHEY and CDR2 is SMNVEV (reference sequence). The CDR3 DNA reads as TGTGCCAGCCATGGGTGGACTAGCGGGAGGACTGGCGGGGAGCTGTTTTTT. Its translation: CASHGWTSGRTGGELFF.

This clone occurred a few times. V gene TRBV9 combines with J gene TRBJ2-1, with TRBD2 matching 7 bases. The V segment lost 4 bases and the J segment 12 bases; nucleotides outside the gene matches: 16. Germline lookup yields CDR1 SGDLS and CDR2 YYNGEE. The CDR3 contains 15 residues. CDR3 DNA: TGTGCCAGCAGCCCTGGACTAGGTCCAATGATGGGGCAGTTCTTC. This sequence encodes CASSPGLGPMMGQFF.

V and J are TRBV3-1 (or the pseudogene TRBV3-2) and TRBJ2-2, with 10 bases that match TRBD2. With 1 base clipped from V and 5 bases from J, the junction kept 10 bases outside the gene matches. CDR3 length: 18 residues. Germline V gene data show CDR1 as LGHDT and CDR2 as YNNKEL (reference sequence). The CDR3 DNA reads TGTGCCAGCAGCCAAGCGAGGCTAGCGGGAGTGGGTACCGGGGAGCTGTTTTTT. Translating gives CASSQARLAGVGTGELFF.

This clone was recorded only once. The genes are TRBV28 and TRBJ1-1; 7 nucleotides align to TRBD1. Per the germline V gene, CDR1 is MDHEN and CDR2 is SYDVKM. V lost 4 bases, J lost 9 bases, and 11 bases stayed unmatched. CDR3 length: 14 residues. CDR3 DNA: TGTGCCAGCAGTTCACCCAATATGGACAGGCAAGCTTTCTTT. This encodes CASSSPNMDRQAFF.

The rearrangement uses TRBV28 and TRBJ2-1, with 12 bases fitting TRBD2. The junction had 6 bases not matched to a gene; V was cut back by 2 bases and J by 7 bases. This CDR3 comprises 16 residues. Germline-derived CDR1 and CDR2 are MDHEN and SYDVKM. The DNA for the CDR3 is TGTGCCAGCAGTTTAAGATTCACTAGCGGGAGGAATGAGCAGTTCTTC. Encoded protein: CASSLRFTSGRNEQFF.